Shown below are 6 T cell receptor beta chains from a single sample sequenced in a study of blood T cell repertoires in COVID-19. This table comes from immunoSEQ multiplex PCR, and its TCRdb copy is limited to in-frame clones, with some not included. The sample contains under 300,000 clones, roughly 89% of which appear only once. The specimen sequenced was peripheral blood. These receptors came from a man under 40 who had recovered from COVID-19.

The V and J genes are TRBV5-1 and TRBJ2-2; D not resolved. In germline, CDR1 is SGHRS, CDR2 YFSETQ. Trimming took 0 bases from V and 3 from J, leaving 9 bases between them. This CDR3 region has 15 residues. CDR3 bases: TGCGCCAGCAGCTTGGGGCAGACTGACACCGGGGAGCTGTTTTTT. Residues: CASSLGQTDTGELFF.

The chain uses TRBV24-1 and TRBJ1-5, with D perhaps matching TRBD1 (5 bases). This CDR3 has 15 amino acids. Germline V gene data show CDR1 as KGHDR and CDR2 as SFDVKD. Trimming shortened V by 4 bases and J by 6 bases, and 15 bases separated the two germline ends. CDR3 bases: TGTGCCACCAGTGACCCCGGCCAGGGAATTCAGCCCCAGCATTTT. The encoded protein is CATSDPGQGIQPQHF.

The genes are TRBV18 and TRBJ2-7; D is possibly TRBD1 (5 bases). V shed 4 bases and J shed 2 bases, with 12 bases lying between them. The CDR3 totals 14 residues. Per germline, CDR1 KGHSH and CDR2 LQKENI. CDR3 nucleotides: TGTGCCAGCTCACGAGCAGGGTACCCCTACGAGCAGTACTTC. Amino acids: CASSRAGYPYEQYF.

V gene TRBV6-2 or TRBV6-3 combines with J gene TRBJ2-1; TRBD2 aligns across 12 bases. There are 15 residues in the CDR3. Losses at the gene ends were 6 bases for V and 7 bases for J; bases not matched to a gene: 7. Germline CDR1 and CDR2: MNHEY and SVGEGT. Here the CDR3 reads CASSFLAGGENEQFF. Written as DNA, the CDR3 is TGTGCCAGCAGCTTTCTAGCGGGGGGGGAGAATGAGCAGTTCTTC.

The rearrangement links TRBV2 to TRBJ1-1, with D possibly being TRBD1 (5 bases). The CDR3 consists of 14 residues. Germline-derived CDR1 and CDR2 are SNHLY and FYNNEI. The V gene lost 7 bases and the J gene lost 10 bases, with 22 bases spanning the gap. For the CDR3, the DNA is TGTGCCAGCAAAAAACCAAGTGGGGGGGAGCGAGCTTTCTTT. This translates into CASKKPSGGERAFF. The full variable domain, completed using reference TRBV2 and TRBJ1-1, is EPEVTQTPSHQVTQMGQEVILRCVPISNHLYFYWYRQILGQKVEFLVSFYNNEISEKSEIFDDQFSVERPDGSNFTLKIRSTKLEDSAMYFCASKKPSGGERAFFGQGTRLTVV.

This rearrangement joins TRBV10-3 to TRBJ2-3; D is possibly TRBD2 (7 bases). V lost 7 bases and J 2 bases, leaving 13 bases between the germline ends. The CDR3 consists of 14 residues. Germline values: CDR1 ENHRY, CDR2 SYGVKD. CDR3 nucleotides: TGTGCCATCAAAGGCGGGGGCTACACAGATACGCAGTATTTT. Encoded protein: CAIKGGGYTDTQYF.